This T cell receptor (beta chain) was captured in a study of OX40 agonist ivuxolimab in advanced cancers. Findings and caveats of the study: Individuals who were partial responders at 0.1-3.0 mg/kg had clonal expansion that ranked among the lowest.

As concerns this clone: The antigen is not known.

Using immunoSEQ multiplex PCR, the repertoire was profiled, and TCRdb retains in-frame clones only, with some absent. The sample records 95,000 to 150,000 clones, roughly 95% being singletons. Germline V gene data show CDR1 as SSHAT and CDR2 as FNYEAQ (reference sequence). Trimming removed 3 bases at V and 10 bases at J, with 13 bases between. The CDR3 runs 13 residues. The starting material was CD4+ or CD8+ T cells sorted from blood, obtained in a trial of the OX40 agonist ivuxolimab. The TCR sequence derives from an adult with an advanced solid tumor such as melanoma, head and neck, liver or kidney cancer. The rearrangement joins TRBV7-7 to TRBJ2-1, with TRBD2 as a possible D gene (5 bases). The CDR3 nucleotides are TGTGCCAGCAGCTTGGGCGAGGGCGGCGAGCAGTTCTTC. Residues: CASSLGEGGEQFF.